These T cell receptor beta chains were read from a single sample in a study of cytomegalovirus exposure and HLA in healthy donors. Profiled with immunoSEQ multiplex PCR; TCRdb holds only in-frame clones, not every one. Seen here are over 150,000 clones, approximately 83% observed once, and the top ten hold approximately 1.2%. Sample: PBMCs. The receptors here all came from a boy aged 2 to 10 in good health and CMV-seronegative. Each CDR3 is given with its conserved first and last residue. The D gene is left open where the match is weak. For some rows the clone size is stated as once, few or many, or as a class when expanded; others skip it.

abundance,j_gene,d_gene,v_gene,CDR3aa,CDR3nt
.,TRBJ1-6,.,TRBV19,CASSIESRGNSPLHF,TGTGCCAGTAGTATAGAGTCCAGGGGAAATTCACCCCTCCACTTT
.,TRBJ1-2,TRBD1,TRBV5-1,CASSLGRQGGDGYTF,TGCGCCAGCAGCTTGGGGCGACAGGGCGGCGATGGCTACACCTTC
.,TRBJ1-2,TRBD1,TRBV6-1,CASSKGQGVGYTF,TGTGCCAGCAGCAAGGGACAGGGGGTGGGCTACACCTTC
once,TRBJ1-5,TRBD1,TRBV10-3,CAISDAGGDLQPQHF,TGTGCCATCAGTGATGCAGGGGGCGATTTACAGCCCCAGCATTTT
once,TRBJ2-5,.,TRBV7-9,CASSSPPTSPGETQYF,TGTGCCAGCAGCTCCCCTCCCACAAGCCCAGGAGAGACCCAGTACTTC
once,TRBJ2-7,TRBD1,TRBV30,CAWGGTGEDEQYF,TGTGCCTGGGGCGGGACAGGGGAGGACGAGCAGTACTTC
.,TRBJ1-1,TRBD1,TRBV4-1,CASSQRQGVTNTEAFF,TGCGCCAGCAGCCAGCGACAGGGGGTGACGAACACTGAAGCTTTCTTT
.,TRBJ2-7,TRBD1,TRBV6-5,CASSAGTGFGEQYF,TGTGCCAGCAGTGCCGGGACAGGGTTCGGCGAGCAGTACTTC
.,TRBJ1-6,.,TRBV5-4,CASSLVGQYNSPLHF,TGTGCCAGCAGCTTGGTCGGACAGTATAATTCACCCCTCCACTTT
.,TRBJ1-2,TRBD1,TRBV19,CASSGGGEYGYTF,TGTGCTTCCAGCGGAGGGGGCGAGTATGGCTACACCTTC
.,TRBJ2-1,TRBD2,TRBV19,CASSVSQLAGGATYNEQFF,TGTGCCAGTAGTGTCTCACAACTAGCGGGAGGGGCCACCTACAATGAGCAGTTCTTC
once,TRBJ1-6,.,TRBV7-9,CASSLDSSYNSPLHF,TGTGCCAGCAGCTTAGACAGCTCCTATAATTCACCCCTCCACTTT
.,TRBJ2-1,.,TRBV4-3,CASSQVRGALFNEQFF,TGCGCCAGCAGCCAAGTACGGGGGGCCCTCTTCAATGAGCAGTTCTTC
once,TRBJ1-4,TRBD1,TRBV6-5,CASSRTGGNEKLFF,TGTGCCAGCAGCCGGACAGGGGGTAATGAAAAACTGTTTTTT